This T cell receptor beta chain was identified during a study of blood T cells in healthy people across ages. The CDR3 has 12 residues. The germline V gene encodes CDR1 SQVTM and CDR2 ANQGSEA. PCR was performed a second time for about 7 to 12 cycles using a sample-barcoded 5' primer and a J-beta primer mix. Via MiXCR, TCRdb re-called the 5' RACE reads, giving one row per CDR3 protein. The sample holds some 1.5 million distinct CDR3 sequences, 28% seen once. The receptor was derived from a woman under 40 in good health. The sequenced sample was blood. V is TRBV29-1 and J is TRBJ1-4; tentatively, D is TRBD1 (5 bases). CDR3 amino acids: CTCSTDNEKLFF. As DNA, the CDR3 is TGCACCTGTTCGACAGACAATGAAAAACTGTTTTTT. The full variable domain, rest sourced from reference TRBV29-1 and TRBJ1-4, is SAVISQKPSRDICQRGTSLTIQCQVDSQVTMMFWYRQQPGQSLTLIATANQGSEATYESGFVIDKFPISRPNLTFSTLTVSNMSPEDSSIYLCTCSTDNEKLFFGSGTQLSVL.